The clone carrying this TCR beta chain was observed a handful of times. This CDR3 comprises 16 residues. The germline V gene has CDR1 SGHDN and CDR2 FVKESK. V was cut by 3 bases and J by 4 bases, with 16 bases left in between. Indicated treatment: preoperative locoregional IRX-2 cytokine immunotherapy. Patients received preoperative, locoregional IRX-2 cytokine immunotherapy in a phase Ib study. This record comes from a study of preoperative IRX-2 immunotherapy in early breast cancer. Sequencing used immunoSEQ multiplex PCR; TCRdb keeps in-frame clones, though not all of them. The sample holds 3,000 to 4,000 clones, 79% seen once.

The chain recombines TRBV14 with TRBJ1-5, with D possibly TRBD1 on 5 matching bases. Sample: tumor tissue, taken after IRX-2 immunotherapy. The receptor comes from a human donor with breast cancer. The CDR3 spells CASSHQGRKENQPQHF. DNA for the CDR3: TGTGCCAGCAGCCATCAGGGCAGGAAGGAAAATCAGCCCCAGCATTTT. Full variable domain (remainder filled in from reference TRBV14 and TRBJ1-5): EAGVTQFPSHSVIEKGQTVTLRCDPISGHDNLYWYRRVMGKEIKFLLHFVKESKQDESGMPNNRFLAERTGGTYSTLKVQPAELEDSGVYFCASSHQGRKENQPQHFGDGTRLSIL.